This TCR beta chain was obtained from a study of T cell changes during pregnancy in multiple sclerosis. The CDR3 loop spans 15 amino acids. Losses at the gene ends were 3 bases for V and 4 bases for J; bases not matched to a gene: 5. Germline CDR1 and CDR2: KGHSH and LQKENI. Only in-frame clones appear in the TCRdb table, and some are missing; sequencing was by immunoSEQ multiplex PCR. The sample has around 69,000 clones, about 90% seen once. The chain recombines TRBV18 with TRBJ1-2, with 10 bases identical to TRBD1. The sequencing here drew on peripheral blood, taken in the first trimester of pregnancy. The TCR originated in a female donor with multiple sclerosis, enrolled in a pregnancy study. CDR3 DNA sequence: TGTGCCAGCTCACCCCAGGACAGGGGGGGCTATGGCTACACCTTC. It is translated as CASSPQDRGGYGYTF.